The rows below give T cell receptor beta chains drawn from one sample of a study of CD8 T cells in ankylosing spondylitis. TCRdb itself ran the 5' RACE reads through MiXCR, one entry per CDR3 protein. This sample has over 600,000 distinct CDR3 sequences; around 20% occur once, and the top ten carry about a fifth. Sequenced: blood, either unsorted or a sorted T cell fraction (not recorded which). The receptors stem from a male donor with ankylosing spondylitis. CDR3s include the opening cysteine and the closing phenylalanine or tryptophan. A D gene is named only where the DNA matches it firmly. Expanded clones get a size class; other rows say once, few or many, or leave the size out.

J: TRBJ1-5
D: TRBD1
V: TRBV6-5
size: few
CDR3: CASSSRDRDNQPQHF
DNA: TGTGCCAGCAGTTCACGGGACAGGGACAATCAGCCCCAGCATTTT

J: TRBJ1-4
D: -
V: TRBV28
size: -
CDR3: CASSLGNSEKLFF
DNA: TGTGCCAGCAGTTTAGGTAACAGCGAAAAACTGTTTTTT

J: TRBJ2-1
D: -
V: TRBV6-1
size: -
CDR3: CASSDSVITYNEQFF
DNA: TGTGCCAGCAGTGATTCAGTCATAACCTACAATGAGCAGTTCTTC

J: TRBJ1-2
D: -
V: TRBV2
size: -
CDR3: CASRRDNGYTF
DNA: TGTGCCAGCAGAAGGGACAATGGCTACACCTTC

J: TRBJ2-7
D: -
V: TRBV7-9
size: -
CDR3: CASSLPGIFEQYF
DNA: TGTGCCAGCAGCTTGCCGGGTATCTTCGAGCAGTACTTC

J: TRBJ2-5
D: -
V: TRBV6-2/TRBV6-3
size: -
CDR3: CASSYLNPVPEVEETQYF
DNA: TGTGCCAGCAGCTACCTTAACCCAGTGCCGGAGGTTGAAGAGACCCAGTACTTC

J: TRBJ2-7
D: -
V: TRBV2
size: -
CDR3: CASSVGPQSSPLF
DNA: TGTGCCAGCAGTGTTGGACCGCAGAGTTCCCCTCTCTTC

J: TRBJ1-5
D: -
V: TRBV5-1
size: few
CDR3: CASSPGGTGQGQPQHF
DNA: TGCGCCAGCAGTCCTGGAGGAACGGGGCAGGGTCAGCCCCAGCATTTT

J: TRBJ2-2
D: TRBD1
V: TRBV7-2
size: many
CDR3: CASSLGDRVRLFF
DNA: TGTGCCAGCAGCTTAGGGGACAGGGTTCGGTTGTTTTTT

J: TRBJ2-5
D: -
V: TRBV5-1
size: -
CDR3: CASSLSSLQGETQYF
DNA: TGCGCCAGCAGCTTGTCGAGCCTCCAAGGAGAGACCCAGTACTTC

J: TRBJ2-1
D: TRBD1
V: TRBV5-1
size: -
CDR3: CASSEGQGGGYEQFF
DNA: TGCGCCAGCAGCGAGGGACAGGGCGGGGGCTATGAGCAGTTCTTC

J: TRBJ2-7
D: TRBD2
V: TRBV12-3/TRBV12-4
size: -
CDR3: CASGLAGGGYEQYF
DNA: TGTGCCAGCGGACTAGCGGGAGGGGGTTACGAGCAGTACTTC

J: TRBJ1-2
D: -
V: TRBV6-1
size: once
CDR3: CASSTTQGSGYTF
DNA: TGTGCCAGCAGTACGACACAGGGATCTGGCTACACCTTC

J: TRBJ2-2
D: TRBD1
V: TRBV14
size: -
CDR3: CASSQRTGELFF
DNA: TGTGCCAGCAGCCAAAGGACAGGCGAGCTGTTTTTT

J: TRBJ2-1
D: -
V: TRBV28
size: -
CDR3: CASSSKGARSYNEQFF
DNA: TGTGCCAGCAGTTCCAAAGGGGCCCGCTCCTACAATGAGCAGTTCTTC

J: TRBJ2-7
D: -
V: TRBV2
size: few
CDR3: CASTQGGSSGELYF
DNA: TGTGCCAGCACCCAAGGGGGGTCCTCGGGGGAGCTGTACTTC

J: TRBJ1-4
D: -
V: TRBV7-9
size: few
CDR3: CASRKAGSGEKLFF
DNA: TGTGCCAGCAGGAAAGCCGGGTCTGGAGAAAAACTGTTTTTT

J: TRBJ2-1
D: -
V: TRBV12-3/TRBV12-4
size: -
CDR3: CASKHSVSSYNEQFF
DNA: TGTGCCAGCAAACACTCGGTAAGCTCCTACAATGAGCAGTTCTTC